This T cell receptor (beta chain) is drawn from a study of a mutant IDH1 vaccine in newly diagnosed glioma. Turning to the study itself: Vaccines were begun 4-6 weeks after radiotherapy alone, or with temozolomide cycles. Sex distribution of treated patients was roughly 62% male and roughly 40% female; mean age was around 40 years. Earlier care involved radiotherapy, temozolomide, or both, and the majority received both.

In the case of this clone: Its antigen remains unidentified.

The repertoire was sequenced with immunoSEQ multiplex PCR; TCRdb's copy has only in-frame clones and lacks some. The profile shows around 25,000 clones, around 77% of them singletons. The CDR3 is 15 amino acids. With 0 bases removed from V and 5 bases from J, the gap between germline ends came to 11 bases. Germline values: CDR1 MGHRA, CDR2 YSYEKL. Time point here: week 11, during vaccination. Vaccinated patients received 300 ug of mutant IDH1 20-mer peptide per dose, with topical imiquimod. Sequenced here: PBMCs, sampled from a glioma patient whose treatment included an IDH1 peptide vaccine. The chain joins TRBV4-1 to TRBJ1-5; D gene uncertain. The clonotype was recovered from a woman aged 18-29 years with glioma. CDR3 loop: CASSQDSQPYQPQHF. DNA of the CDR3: TGCGCCAGCAGCCAAGATTCACAGCCATATCAGCCCCAGCATTTT.